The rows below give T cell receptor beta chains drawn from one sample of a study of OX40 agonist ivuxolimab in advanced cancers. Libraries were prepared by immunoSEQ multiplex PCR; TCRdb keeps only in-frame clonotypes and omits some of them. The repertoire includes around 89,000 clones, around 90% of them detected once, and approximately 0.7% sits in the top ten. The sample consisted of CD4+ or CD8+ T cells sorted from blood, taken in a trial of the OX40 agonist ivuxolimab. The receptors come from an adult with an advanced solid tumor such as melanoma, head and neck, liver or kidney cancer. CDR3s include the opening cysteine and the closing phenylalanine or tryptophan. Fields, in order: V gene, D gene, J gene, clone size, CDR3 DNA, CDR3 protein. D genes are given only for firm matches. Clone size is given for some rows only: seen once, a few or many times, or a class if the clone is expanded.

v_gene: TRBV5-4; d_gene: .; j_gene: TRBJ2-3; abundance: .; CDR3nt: TGTGCCAGCAGCTTGGGAGGGTCGGGGTCAGATACGCAGTATTTT; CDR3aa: CASSLGGSGSDTQYF
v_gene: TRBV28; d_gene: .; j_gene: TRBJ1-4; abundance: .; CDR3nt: TGTGCCAGCAAGGTGCTTAATGAAAAACTGTTTTTT; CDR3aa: CASKVLNEKLFF
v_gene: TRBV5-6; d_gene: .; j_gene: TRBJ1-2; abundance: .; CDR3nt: TGTGCCAGCAGCTTAAGTCCCAACTATGGCTACACCTTC; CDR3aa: CASSLSPNYGYTF
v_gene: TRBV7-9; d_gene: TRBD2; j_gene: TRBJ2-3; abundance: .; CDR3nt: TGTGCCAGCAGCTTATTCGGGGGGTCTAGCACAGATACGCAGTATTTT; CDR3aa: CASSLFGGSSTDTQYF
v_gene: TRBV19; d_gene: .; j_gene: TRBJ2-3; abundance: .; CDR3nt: TGTGCCAGTAGAGCACCGGGAGATACGCAGTATTTT; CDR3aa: CASRAPGDTQYF
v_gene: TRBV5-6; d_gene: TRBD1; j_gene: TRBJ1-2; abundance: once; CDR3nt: TGTGCCAGCAGGTTTCAGGGGGTAGGAGGCTACACCTTC; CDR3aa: CASRFQGVGGYTF
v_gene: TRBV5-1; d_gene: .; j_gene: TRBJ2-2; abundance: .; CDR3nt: TGCGCCAGCAGCTTGACAGGGCTGGGGGAGCTGTTTTTT; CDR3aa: CASSLTGLGELFF
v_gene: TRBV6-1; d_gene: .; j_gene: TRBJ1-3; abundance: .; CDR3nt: TGTGCCAGCAGTGAAAGTGGGGGCCGAGCATATTTT; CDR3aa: CASSESGGRAYF
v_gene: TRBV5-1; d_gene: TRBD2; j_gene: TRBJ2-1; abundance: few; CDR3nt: TGCGCCAGCAGCTTGGGAGCGGGAGGGCCCAGTGAGCAGTTCTTC; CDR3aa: CASSLGAGGPSEQFF
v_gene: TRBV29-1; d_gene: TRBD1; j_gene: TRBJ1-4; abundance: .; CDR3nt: TGCAGCGTCGCCGGGACAGCGGGCACGGGGGGGGAAAAACTGTTTTTT; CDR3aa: CSVAGTAGTGGEKLFF
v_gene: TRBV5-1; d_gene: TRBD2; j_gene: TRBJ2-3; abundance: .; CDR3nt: TGCGCCAGCAGCTTGGGTTCTAGCGGGGGGACTAGCACAGATACGCAGTATTTT; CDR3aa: CASSLGSSGGTSTDTQYF
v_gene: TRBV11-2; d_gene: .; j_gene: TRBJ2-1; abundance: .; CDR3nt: TGTGCCAGCAGCTCCCGAGGCCTACCCCACAATGAGCAGTTCTTC; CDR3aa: CASSSRGLPHNEQFF
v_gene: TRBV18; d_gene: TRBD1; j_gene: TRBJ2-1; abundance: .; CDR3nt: TGTGCCAGCTCACCGGGACAGAGACTCAATGAGCAGTTCTTC; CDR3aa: CASSPGQRLNEQFF
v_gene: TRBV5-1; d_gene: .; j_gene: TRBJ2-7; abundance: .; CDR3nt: TGCGCCAGCAGCGAAGGACCGGGTCTCGAGCAGTACTTC; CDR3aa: CASSEGPGLEQYF
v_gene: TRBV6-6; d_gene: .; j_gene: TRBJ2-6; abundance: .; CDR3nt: TGTGCCAGCAGTGGGACACACGCTGGGGCCAACGTCCTGACTTTC; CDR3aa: CASSGTHAGANVLTF
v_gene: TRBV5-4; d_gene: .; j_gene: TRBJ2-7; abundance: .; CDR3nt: TGTGCCAGCAGCTTGGGAGGGAGTCTGGGCTACGAGCAGTACTTC; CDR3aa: CASSLGGSLGYEQYF
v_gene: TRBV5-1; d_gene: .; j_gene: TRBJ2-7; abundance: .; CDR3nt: TGCGCCAGCAGCTCCTCAGGGTCCTCCTACGAGCAGTACTTC; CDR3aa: CASSSSGSSYEQYF
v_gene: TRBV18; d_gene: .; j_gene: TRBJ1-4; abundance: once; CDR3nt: TGTGCCAGCACCACCGTAGGGGTTAATGAAAAACTGTTTTTT; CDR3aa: CASTTVGVNEKLFF
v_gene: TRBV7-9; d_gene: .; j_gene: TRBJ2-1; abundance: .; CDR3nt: TGTGCCAGCAGCCCCCCGGGGGTTGGCAATGAGCAGTTCTTC; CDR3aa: CASSPPGVGNEQFF
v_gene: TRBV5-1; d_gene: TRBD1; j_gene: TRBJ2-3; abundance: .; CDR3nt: TGCGCCAGCAGCTTAGGACAGGGGGCCACAGATACGCAGTATTTT; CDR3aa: CASSLGQGATDTQYF
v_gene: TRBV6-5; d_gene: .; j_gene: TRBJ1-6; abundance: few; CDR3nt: TGTGCCAGCAGTTACTCCCGAGCCTCTTATTCACCCCTCCACTTT; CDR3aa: CASSYSRASYSPLHF
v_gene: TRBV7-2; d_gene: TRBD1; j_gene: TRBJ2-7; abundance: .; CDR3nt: TGTGCCAGCAGCCCCGGGACAGGGCGGTACGAGCAGTACTTC; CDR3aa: CASSPGTGRYEQYF
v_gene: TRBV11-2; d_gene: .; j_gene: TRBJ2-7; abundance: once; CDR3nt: TGTGCCAGCAGCCTTACGGACCTACCTGGCGCCTACGAGCAGTACTTC; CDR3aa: CASSLTDLPGAYEQYF
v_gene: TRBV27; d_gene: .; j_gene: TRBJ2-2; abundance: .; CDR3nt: TGTGCCAGCAGTGTCCCAGGTGACACCGGGGAGCTGTTTTTT; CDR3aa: CASSVPGDTGELFF
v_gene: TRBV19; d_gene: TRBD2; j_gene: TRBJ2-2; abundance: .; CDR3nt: TGTGCCAGTAGTAAGGGGACTAGCGGGAGTTCTGGACGCCCCGGGGAGCTGTTTTTT; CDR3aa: CASSKGTSGSSGRPGELFF
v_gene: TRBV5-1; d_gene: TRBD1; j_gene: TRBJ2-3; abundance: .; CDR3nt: TGCGCCAGCAGCGTAGGGACAGCGAGGGATACGCAGTATTTT; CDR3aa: CASSVGTARDTQYF
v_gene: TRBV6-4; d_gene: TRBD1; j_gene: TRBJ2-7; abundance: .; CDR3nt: TGTGCCAGCAGAGGACAGGAGGATGGCGAGCAGTACTTC; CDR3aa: CASRGQEDGEQYF
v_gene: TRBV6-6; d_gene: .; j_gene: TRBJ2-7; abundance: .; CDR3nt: TGTGCCAGCAGTCCGCAATACGAGCAGTACTTC; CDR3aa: CASSPQYEQYF
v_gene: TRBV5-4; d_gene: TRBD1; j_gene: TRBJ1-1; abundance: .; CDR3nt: TGTGCCAGCAGTTCCGACGGTGCAGGGGGTACTGAAGCTTTCTTT; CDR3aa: CASSSDGAGGTEAFF
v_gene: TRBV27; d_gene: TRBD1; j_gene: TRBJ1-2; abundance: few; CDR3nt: TGTGCCAGCAGCCCGAACAGGGGGCTTGGCTACACCTTC; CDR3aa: CASSPNRGLGYTF
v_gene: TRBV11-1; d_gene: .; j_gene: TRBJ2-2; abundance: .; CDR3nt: TGTGCCAGCAGCTTAGGACCCGGAGGGCTCGGGGAGCTGTTTTTT; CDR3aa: CASSLGPGGLGELFF
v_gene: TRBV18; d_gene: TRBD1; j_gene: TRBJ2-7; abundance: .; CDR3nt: TGTGCCAGCTCACGTGACAGGGGGCCCGAGCAGTACTTC; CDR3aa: CASSRDRGPEQYF
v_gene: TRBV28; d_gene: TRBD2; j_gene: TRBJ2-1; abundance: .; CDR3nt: TGTGCCAGCGCGAAGCGGGGGGGCGGGCCCTACAATGAGCAGTTCTTC; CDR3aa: CASAKRGGGPYNEQFF
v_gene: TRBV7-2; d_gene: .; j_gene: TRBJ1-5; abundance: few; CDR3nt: TGTGCCAGCAGCTTAGCGGCAGGGTATGGTCAGCCCCAGCATTTT; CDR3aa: CASSLAAGYGQPQHF
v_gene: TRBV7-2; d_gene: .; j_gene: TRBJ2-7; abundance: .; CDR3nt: TGTGCCAGTTCGGGGCTAGCTAGATACGAGCAGTACTTC; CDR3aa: CASSGLARYEQYF
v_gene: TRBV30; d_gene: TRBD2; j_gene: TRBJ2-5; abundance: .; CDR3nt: TGTGCCTGGAGTTTAGCGGGAGCGGAGACCCAGTACTTC; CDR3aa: CAWSLAGAETQYF
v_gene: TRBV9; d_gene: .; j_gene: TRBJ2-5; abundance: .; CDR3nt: TGTGCCAGCAGCGCAACCGGGGGTGAGACCCAGTACTTC; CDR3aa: CASSATGGETQYF
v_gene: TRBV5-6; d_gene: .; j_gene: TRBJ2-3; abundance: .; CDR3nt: TGTGCCAGCAGCTTATACAGGGACGGTATTTCAGATACGCAGTATTTT; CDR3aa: CASSLYRDGISDTQYF
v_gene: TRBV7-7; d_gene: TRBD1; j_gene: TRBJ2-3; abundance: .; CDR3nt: TGTGCCAGCAGCTTAGACAGGGGATCAGATACGCAGTATTTT; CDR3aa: CASSLDRGSDTQYF
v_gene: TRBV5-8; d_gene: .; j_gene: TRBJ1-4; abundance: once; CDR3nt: TGTGCCAGCAGCTTGCAGGGTGGGGGTGAAAAACTGTTTTTT; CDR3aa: CASSLQGGGEKLFF
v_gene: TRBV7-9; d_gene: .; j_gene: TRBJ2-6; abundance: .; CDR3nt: TGTGCCAGCAGCCTCACCGACTCTGGGGCCAACGTCCTGACTTTC; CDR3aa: CASSLTDSGANVLTF
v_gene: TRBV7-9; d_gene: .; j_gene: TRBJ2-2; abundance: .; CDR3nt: TGTGCCAGCAGCTTAGAACAGGGAGGAGGGGAGCTGTTTTTT; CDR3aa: CASSLEQGGGELFF
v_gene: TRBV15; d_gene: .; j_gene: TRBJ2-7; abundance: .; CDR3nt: TGTGCCACCAGCAGTAGAACGGGAAACGAGCAGTACTTC; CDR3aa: CATSSRTGNEQYF
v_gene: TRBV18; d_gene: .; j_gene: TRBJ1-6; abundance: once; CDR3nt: TGTGCCAGCTCACCACAACAGGGTAGAGATTCACCCCTCCACTTT; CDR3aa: CASSPQQGRDSPLHF
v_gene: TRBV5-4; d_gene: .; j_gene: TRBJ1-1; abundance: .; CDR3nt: TGTGCCAGCAGCTTCCCAATGAACACTGAAGCTTTCTTT; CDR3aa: CASSFPMNTEAFF
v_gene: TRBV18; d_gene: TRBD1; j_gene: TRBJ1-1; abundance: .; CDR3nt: TGTGCCAGCTCACTTACCGACAGGGACACTGAAGCTTTCTTT; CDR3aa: CASSLTDRDTEAFF
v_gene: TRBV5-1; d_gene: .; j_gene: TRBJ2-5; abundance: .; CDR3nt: TGCGCCAGCAGCCAGGCCGGGATCCAGACCCAGTACTTC; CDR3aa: CASSQAGIQTQYF
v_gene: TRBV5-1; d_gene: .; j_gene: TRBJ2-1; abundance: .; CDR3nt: TGCGCCAGCAGCTTTTTCGGGGGATCTTACAATGAGCAGTTCTTC; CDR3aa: CASSFFGGSYNEQFF
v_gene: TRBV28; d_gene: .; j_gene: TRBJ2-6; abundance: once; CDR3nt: TGTGCCAGCAGAAAATACCAGAGCTCTGGGGCCAACGTCCTGACTTTC; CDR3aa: CASRKYQSSGANVLTF
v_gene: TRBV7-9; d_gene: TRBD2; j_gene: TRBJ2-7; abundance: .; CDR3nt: TGTGCCAGCAGTCTGACTAGCGGGAGGAAGAGCTCCTACGAGCAGTACTTC; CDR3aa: CASSLTSGRKSSYEQYF
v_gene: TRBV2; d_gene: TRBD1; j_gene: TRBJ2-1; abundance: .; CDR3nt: TGTGCCAGCAGTGAGGGGACAGGGAAGGTCTATGAGCAGTTCTTC; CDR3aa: CASSEGTGKVYEQFF
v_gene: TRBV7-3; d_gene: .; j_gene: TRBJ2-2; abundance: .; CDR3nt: TGTGCCAGCAGTGCCGGGACTAACACCGGGGAGCTGTTTTTT; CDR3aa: CASSAGTNTGELFF
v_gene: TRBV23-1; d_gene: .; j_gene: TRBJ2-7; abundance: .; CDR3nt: TGCGCCAGCAGTCCATATAAAACCAGGGCTACCTACGAGCAGTACTTC; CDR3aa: CASSPYKTRATYEQYF
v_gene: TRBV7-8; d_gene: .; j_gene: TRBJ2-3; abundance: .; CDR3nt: TGTGCCAGCAGCACTCGTTGGTGGAGCACAGATACGCAGTATTTT; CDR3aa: CASSTRWWSTDTQYF